This TCR beta chain was captured by sequencing in a study of blood T cells in healthy people across ages. Study context: The capture of about one barcoded beta molecule per two T cells was achieved by template switching. Whole-study results and caveats: Donors of long life had a larger count of naive CD4+ cells and greater diversity than aged donors. Unknown CMV status may confound age-related changes in expanded clones.

Then a second PCR, running roughly 7 to 11 cycles, was carried out with a sample-barcoded 5' primer and a J-beta primer mix. One entry per CDR3 protein, called by TCRdb with MiXCR from the 5' RACE reads. The sample contains about 640,000 distinct CDR3 sequences, 58% of which appear only once. PBMCs were isolated at a quantity of at least 6 million per sample. About this clonotype itself: Antigen: not known.

The V and J ends lost 2 bases and 0 bases respectively, with 21 bases between them. The CDR3 contains 19 residues. Germline CDR1 reads SNHLY; CDR2 reads FYNNEI. Sequenced input: blood. This TCR was sampled from a man aged 60-69 years in good health. The J gene is TRBJ2-3, the V gene TRBV2; D is perhaps TRBD2 (7 bases). CDR3 sequence (DNA): TGTGCCAGCAGTGAATGGGGGGGGGCCGCGATATCTAGCACAGATACGCAGTATTTT. It specifies CASSEWGGAAISSTDTQYF.